This is a list of T cell receptor beta chains from one sample in a study of OX40 agonist ivuxolimab in advanced cancers. Here immunoSEQ multiplex PCR was the method, and the copy in TCRdb shows in-frame clones only, minus some. The sample records 80,000 to 95,000 clones, roughly 94% being singletons. The input for sequencing was CD4+ or CD8+ T cells sorted from blood, taken in a trial of the OX40 agonist ivuxolimab. The receptors come from an adult with an advanced solid tumor such as melanoma, head and neck, liver or kidney cancer. CDR3s leave out the opening cysteine and the closing phenylalanine or tryptophan. A D gene is named only where the DNA matches it firmly.

cdr3_length | j_call | v_call | d_call | cdr3_aa
14 | TRBJ2-6 | TRBV5-6 | TRBD2 | ASRRSGAVGANVLT
10 | TRBJ1-1 | TRBV6-5 | . | ASSQGPQGAF
12 | TRBJ1-5 | TRBV19 | . | ASSRLGGGQPQH
12 | TRBJ2-7 | TRBV5-1 | . | ASSPGTYNDEQY
12 | TRBJ1-3 | TRBV19 | . | ASRYRESGNTIY
15 | TRBJ1-1 | TRBV25-1 | TRBD1 | ASSEDTGGAMNTEAF
11 | TRBJ1-4 | TRBV7-2 | . | ASTTGTNEKLF
13 | TRBJ2-5 | TRBV21-1 | . | APIHLQGFQETQY
12 | TRBJ1-5 | TRBV2 | . | ASSDQGSNQPQH
13 | TRBJ1-2 | TRBV6-1 | . | ASRRPGQGIYGYT
9 | TRBJ2-7 | TRBV20-1 | . | SAEKPPKQY
11 | TRBJ2-7 | TRBV6-1 | TRBD2 | ASSPGGWHEQY
12 | TRBJ2-4 | TRBV27 | . | ASSNRALKNIQY
11 | TRBJ1-6 | TRBV30 | . | AWSVPGGSPLH
15 | TRBJ1-5 | TRBV19 | . | ASSKGGTSFGNQPQH
11 | TRBJ1-2 | TRBV29-1 | . | SVVGGRNYGYT
10 | TRBJ2-2 | TRBV29-1 | . | SVLANTGELF
12 | TRBJ2-3 | TRBV5-1 | . | ASSPAGEGHTQY
11 | TRBJ2-2 | TRBV6-6 | . | ASSLRNTGELF
13 | TRBJ1-5 | TRBV10-3 | TRBD1 | AISESGTGNQPQH
13 | TRBJ2-3 | TRBV5-4 | . | ASSPPGGLQNTQY
12 | TRBJ2-2 | TRBV10-1 | TRBD1 | ASRGDRVTGELF
15 | TRBJ2-5 | TRBV4-2 | TRBD1 | ASSQVPTTGSRETQY
12 | TRBJ1-2 | TRBV27 | . | ASSLNLGGNGYT
12 | TRBJ2-1 | TRBV7-3 | . | ASGSRSRGGEQF
13 | TRBJ2-7 | TRBV5-1 | . | ASSLAWQGTHEQY
12 | TRBJ2-1 | TRBV29-1 | TRBD2 | SATGLAGYNEQF
10 | TRBJ2-3 | TRBV6-5 | TRBD2 | ASRAGRDTQY